The T cell receptor beta chain described here comes from a study of PD-L1 blockade in urothelial cancer. Background on the study: About 85% of the 29 patients were males with bladder-origin urothelial cancer. Prior chemotherapy in patients spanned 0 to 3 regimens.

Time point here: pretreatment peripheral blood. This clone was seen a handful of times. The sample has other DNA sequences that encode this CDR3 too. Trimming pared 5 bases from V and 2 bases from J, leaving 10 bases between. The germline gives CDR1 SGHTA, CDR2 FQGNSA. The CDR3 loop spans 14 amino acids. The protocol was immunoSEQ multiplex PCR, while the TCRdb copy is restricted to in-frame clones and leaves out a portion. The table has about 38,000 clones, approximately 80% seen once; the top ten hold over 12%. The V and J genes are TRBV7-2 and TRBJ1-3; a possible D gene is TRBD1 (6 bases). The sequence derives from an elderly man with urothelial cancer. Specimen: PBMCs, collected around atezolizumab (anti-PD-L1) treatment. DNA of the CDR3: TGTGCCAGCAGCACATCAGGGGCTGGAAACACCATATATTTT. It encodes CASSTSGAGNTIYF.